This entry concerns a single TCR beta chain. Random hexamers were used to reverse transcribe the RNA input (0.5 to 1 ug). Amplification of TCR beta CDR3 across 54 Vbeta and 13 Jbeta was performed with immunoSEQ multiplex PCR. TCRdb reanalysed the immunoSEQ multiplex PCR reads using MiXCR and keeps one entry per CDR3 protein. The table includes over 150,000 distinct CDR3 sequences, approximately 93% detected once. The data stem from a study of CD8 T cells in Susac syndrome. The CDR3 is made up of 16 amino acids. The ends were cut back, 5 bases at V and 5 bases at J, with 22 bases in the middle. Input material: CD4+ T cells from PBMCs. This clonotype was obtained from a human donor with multiple sclerosis. The chain combines TRBV12-3 or TRBV12-4 with TRBJ2-7, with D perhaps TRBD1 (6 bases). The CDR3 bases are TGTGCCAGCAGTCCCGAAGGACAGATTCTGCGGAACGAGCAGTACTTC. Translated: CASSPEGQILRNEQYF.